The T cell receptor (beta chain) under discussion was sequenced for a study of blood T cell repertoires in COVID-19 (dated by TCRdb to about 2020). About the full investigation: Samples covering the acute and convalescent phases of COVID-19 were provided by collaborators in the United States, Italy and Spain. Sample metadata almost always included a de-identified subject ID, COVID-19 status, age in years and sex. The prospective study material was composed of cDNA or gDNA derived from T cells, B-cell-depleted T cells, or PBMCs. The dataset comprised deeply sampled blood TCRbeta repertoires from subjects exposed to, actively infected with, or recovered from COVID-19. Where available, HLA class I and class II types were taken from metadata supplied by the sample provider and were not determined by assay-based typing. The repertoires were released in a freely available public database intended as a resource for research on the immune response to SARS-CoV-2. The samples were drawn from two sources: the first 160 participants of the ongoing ImmuneRACE study, and some 1,300 subjects contributed by 6 global collaborators.

At one collaborating source in Seattle, patients were enrolled during active infection and were followed longitudinally through the course of disease. Each collaborating institution followed its own protocols to collect whole blood in K2EDTA tubes. For TCRbeta analysis, collaborators shipped samples as frozen whole blood, isolated PBMCs, or DNA extracted from either of those sample types. In regard to this clone: Its antigen remains unidentified. Nothing much larger sits one base from this clone, and base qualities are not available.

Study-wide conclusions, independent of this receptor: The quantity of clinical and demographic metadata differed by source and by participant and was supplied without curation.

TCRbeta CDR3 regions were amplified from genomic DNA using the immunoSEQ Assay, a bias-controlled multiplex PCR. In the paper's pipeline: Within the assay, amplification of reference gene primers was used to estimate how many nucleated cells each sample contained. Sequence reads were collapsed and filtered to measure the absolute abundance of every unique TCRbeta CDR3 rearrangement. Productive Simpson clonality was computed per sample as the square root of Simpson's diversity index over productive rearrangements. This immuneACCESS table, as held by TCRdb, lists in-frame sequences with V and J called but not all clones. Of the missing ones, under half trace to an unresolved V gene in checked studies; the others have no known cause. The DNA gave D and trimming, while V, J and clone size come from that table. Present in this sample are 250,000 to 350,000 clones, about four fifths of which were seen just once. The ten largest account for 15% to 18% of the sample.

Sequencing was carried out using peripheral blood. The TCR comes from an older person with COVID-19, enrolled during active disease.

The DNA is as follows: TGTGCCAGCAGCTTAAGGGGGGGGAGGAATACGCAGTATTTT. Translated, it reads CASSLRGGRNTQYF. The sequence joins TRBV7-6 to TRBJ2-3; the D gene is possibly TRBD2, with 7 bases matching. The germline V gene sets CDR1 to SGHVS and CDR2 to FNYEAQ. Including the terminal cysteine and phenylalanine, the CDR3 comprises 14 residues. The only DNA kept is the CDR3, 42 bases in frame from the first base. Trimming removed 2 bases from V and 7 bases from J, leaving 13 bases between the germline ends.